The entry below describes one T cell receptor beta chain. This clone was seen once. This receptor's antigen is unknown. Base qualities are not recorded, but no much larger clone differs from it by a single base. This entry belongs to a study of blood T cell repertoires in COVID-19 (dated by TCRdb to the early 2020s). About the investigation overall: The collaborator samples originated in the United States, Italy and Spain and spanned the acute and convalescent phases of COVID-19. The prospective study material was composed of cDNA or gDNA derived from T cells, B-cell-depleted T cells, or PBMCs. Deeply sampled blood TCRbeta repertoires from subjects exposed to, actively infected with, or recovered from COVID-19 were included in the dataset. A freely available public database, intended as a resource for researchers studying the immune response to SARS-CoV-2, is where the repertoires were released. Samples came from the ongoing ImmuneRACE study (first 160 participants) plus 1,254 subjects from 6 global collaborators. The sample metadata nearly always contained a de-identified subject ID, COVID-19 status, age in years and sex. HLA class I and class II types, where available, came from metadata supplied by the sample provider rather than from assay-based typing. Points the paper makes about the study in general: Clinical and demographic metadata were provided uncurated, with the amount varying by source and participant.

TCRbeta CDR3 regions were amplified from genomic DNA by means of the immunoSEQ Assay, a bias-controlled multiplex PCR. The original pipeline was this. The number of nucleated cells in each sample was estimated from the amplification of reference gene primers within the assay. To quantify the absolute abundance of each unique TCRbeta CDR3 rearrangement, sequence reads were collapsed and filtered. For each sample, productive Simpson clonality was calculated as the square root of Simpson's diversity index across productive rearrangements. TCRdb holds this immuneACCESS table with in-frame rearrangements only. Some clones are missing; in checked studies, unresolved V genes explain under half, and the rest has no known cause. V and J calls and clone size are as listed in that table; D and trimming were resolved from the DNA. Counted in this sample were about 300,000 clones; approximately 88% of them appeared once. The ten top clones hold 6.9% of the sample.

CDR1 and CDR2 are drawn from the germline V gene (reference sequence): DFQATT, SNEGSKA. The CDR3 numbers 16 residues from cysteine through phenylalanine. Just CDR3 DNA is preserved here, 48 bases in frame from base 1. V is pared back by 3 bases and J by 0 bases, with 17 bases lying between the germline termini. Another Seattle source contributed samples from volunteer blood donors who had recovered from COVID-19. The collaborating institutions used their own protocols to collect whole blood in K2EDTA tubes. For TCRbeta analysis, collaborators shipped samples as frozen whole blood, isolated PBMCs, or DNA extracted from either of those sample types.

The TCR originated in a woman aged 25-40 years who had recovered from COVID-19. The chain employs TRBV20-1 and TRBJ1-1, with the D gene too uncertain to name. Sequencing used peripheral blood. The CDR3 here reads CSASDGIRVMNTEAFF. DNA sequence: TGCAGTGCTAGTGACGGGATAAGGGTCATGAACACTGAAGCTTTCTTT.